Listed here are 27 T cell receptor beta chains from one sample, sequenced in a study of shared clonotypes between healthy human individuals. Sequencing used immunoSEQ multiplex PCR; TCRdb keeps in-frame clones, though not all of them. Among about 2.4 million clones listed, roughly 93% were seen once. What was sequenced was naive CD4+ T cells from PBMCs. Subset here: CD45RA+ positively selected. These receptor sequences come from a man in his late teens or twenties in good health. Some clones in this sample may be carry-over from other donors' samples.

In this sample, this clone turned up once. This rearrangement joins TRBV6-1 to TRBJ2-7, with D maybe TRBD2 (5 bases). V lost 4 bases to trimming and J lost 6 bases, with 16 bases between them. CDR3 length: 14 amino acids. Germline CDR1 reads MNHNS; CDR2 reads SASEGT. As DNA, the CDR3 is TGTGCCAGCAGTGGCGGGCCAGGACGAAGCGAGCAGTACTTC. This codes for CASSGGPGRSEQYF.

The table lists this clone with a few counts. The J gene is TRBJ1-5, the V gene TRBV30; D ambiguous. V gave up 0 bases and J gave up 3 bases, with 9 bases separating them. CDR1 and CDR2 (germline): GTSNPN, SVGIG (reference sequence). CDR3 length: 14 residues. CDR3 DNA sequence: TGTGCCTGGAGTGTCAACAGCCACAATCAGCCCCAGCATTTT. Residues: CAWSVNSHNQPQHF.

The CDR3 DNA is TGTGCCAGCAGTGTTCTAGGGACCTTAAACACCGGGGAGCTGTTTTTT. Its protein is CASSVLGTLNTGELFF. This chain joins TRBV6-1 and TRBJ2-2; TRBD1 or TRBD2 may be the D gene (5 bases each). Trimming left V 4 bases short and J 2 bases short, with 14 bases between. This CDR3 spans 16 amino acids. Germline lookup yields CDR1 MNHNS and CDR2 SASEGT.

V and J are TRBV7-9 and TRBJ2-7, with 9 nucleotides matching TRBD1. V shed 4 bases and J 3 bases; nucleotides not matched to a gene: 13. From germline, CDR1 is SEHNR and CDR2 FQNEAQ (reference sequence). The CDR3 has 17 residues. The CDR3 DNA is TGTGCCAGCAGCTCCGGGGCGGACAGGGGTCCCAACTACGAGCAGTACTTC. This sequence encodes CASSSGADRGPNYEQYF.

The CDR3 bases are TGCGCCAGCAGCCAATTGAGGGACCATGGCTACACCTTC. Translation gives CASSQLRDHGYTF. The genes are TRBV4-1 and TRBJ1-2; D might be TRBD1 (5 bases). This CDR3 comprises 13 residues. Germline-derived CDR1 and CDR2 are MGHRA and YSYEKL. Trimming removed 2 bases from V and 6 bases from J, with 10 bases in between.

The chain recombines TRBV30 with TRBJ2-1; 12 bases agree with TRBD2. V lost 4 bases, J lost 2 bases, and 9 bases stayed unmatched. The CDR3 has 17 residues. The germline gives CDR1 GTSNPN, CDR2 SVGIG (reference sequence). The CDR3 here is CAWNRGSSGRAYNEQFF. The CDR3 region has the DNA TGTGCCTGGAACCGAGGCTCTAGCGGGAGGGCCTACAATGAGCAGTTCTTC.

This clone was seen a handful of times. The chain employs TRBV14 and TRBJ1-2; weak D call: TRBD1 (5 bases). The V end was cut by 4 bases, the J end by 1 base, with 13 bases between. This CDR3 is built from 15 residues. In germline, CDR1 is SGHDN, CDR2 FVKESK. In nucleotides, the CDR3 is TGTGCCAGCAGCCTGGGGACCTGGGGTAACTATGGCTACACCTTC. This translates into CASSLGTWGNYGYTF.

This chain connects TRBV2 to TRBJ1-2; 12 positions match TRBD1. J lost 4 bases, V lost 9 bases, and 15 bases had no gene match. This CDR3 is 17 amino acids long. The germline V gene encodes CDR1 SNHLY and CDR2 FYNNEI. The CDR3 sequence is CARCNPGTGGFGYGYTF. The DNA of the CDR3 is TGTGCCAGATGTAACCCCGGGACAGGGGGCTTTGGCTATGGCTACACCTTC.

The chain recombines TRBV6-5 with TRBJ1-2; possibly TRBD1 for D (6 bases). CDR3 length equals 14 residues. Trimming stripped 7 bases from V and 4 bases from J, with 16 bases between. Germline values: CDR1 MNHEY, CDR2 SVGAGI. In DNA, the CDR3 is TGTGCCAGCAATAGGAATGGACAGACCTATGGCTACACCTTC. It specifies CASNRNGQTYGYTF.

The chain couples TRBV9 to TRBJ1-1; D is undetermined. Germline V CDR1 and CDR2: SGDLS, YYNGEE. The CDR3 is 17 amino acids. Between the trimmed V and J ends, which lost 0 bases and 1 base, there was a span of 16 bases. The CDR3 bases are TGTGCCAGCAGCGTAGGTATTGGCGGGTCTACGAACACTGAAGCTTTCTTT. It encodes CASSVGIGGSTNTEAFF.

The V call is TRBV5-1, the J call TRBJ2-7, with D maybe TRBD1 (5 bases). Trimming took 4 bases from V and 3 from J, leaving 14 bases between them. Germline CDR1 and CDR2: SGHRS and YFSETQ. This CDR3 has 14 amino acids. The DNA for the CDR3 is TGCGCCAGCAGCAATACCCAGGGTAACTACGAGCAGTACTTC. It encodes CASSNTQGNYEQYF.

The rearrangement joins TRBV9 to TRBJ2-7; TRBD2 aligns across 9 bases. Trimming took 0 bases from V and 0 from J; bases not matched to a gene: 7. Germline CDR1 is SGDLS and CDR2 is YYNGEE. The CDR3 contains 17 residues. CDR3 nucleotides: TGTGCCAGCAGCGTAGGGACTAGCGCCAGGAGCTCCTACGAGCAGTACTTC. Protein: CASSVGTSARSSYEQYF.

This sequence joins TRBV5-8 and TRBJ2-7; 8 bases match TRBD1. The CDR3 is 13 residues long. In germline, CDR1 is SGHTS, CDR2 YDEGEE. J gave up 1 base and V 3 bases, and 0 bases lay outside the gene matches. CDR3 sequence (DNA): TGTGCCAGCAGCTGGGACAGGTCCTACGAGCAGTACTTC. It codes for CASSWDRSYEQYF.

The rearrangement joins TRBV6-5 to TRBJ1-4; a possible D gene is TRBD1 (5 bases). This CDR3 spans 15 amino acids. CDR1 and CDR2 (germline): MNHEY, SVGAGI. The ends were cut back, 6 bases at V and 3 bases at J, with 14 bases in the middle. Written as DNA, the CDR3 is TGTGCCAGCAGGCCTTGGGCGACAGCTAATGAAAAACTGTTTTTT. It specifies CASRPWATANEKLFF.

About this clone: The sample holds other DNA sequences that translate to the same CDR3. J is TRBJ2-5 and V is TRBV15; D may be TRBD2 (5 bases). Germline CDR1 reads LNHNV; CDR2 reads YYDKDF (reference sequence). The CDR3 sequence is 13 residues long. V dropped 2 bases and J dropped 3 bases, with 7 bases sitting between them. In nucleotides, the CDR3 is TGTGCCACCAGCAGACTAGCAGAAGAGACCCAGTACTTC. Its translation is CATSRLAEETQYF.

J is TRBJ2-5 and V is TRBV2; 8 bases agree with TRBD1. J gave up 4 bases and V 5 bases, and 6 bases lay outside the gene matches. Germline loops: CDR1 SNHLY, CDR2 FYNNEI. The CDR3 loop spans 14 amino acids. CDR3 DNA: TGTGCCAGCAGTCGGACAGGGACGGGAGAGACCCAGTACTTC. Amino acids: CASSRTGTGETQYF.

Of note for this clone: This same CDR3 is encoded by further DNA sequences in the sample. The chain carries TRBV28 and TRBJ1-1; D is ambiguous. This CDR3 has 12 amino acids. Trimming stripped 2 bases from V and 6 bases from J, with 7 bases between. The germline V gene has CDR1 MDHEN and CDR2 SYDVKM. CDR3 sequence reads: CASSLIVAEAFF. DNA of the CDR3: TGTGCCAGCAGTTTAATCGTTGCTGAAGCTTTCTTT.

CDR3 DNA sequence: TGTGCCAGCCGGAGTACCGGGACTATCAATCAGCCCCAGCATTTT. Protein product: CASRSTGTINQPQHF. The chain couples TRBV6-1 to TRBJ1-5; perhaps TRBD1 as D (5 bases). CDR1 and CDR2 (germline): MNHNS, SASEGT. This CDR3 has 15 amino acids. Trimming took off 8 bases at V and 3 bases at J, with 17 bases between the two ends.

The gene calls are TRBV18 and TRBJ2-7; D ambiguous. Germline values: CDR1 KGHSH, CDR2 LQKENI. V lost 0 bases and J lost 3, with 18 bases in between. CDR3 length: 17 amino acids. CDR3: CASSPPMVPGPGYEQYF. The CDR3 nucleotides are TGTGCCAGCTCACCACCAATGGTTCCCGGGCCAGGCTACGAGCAGTACTTC.

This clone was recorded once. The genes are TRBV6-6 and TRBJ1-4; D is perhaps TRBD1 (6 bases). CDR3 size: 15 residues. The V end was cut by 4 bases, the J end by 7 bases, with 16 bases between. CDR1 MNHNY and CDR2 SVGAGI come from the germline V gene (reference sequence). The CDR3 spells CASSFDGTPIEKLFF. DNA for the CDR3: TGTGCCAGCAGTTTTGACGGGACACCCATTGAAAAACTGTTTTTT.

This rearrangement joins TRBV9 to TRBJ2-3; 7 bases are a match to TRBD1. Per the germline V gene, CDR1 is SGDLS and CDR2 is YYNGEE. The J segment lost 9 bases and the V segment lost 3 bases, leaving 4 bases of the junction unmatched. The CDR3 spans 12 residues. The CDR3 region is CASSGRDSTQYF. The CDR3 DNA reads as TGTGCCAGCAGCGGTCGGGACAGCACGCAGTATTTT.

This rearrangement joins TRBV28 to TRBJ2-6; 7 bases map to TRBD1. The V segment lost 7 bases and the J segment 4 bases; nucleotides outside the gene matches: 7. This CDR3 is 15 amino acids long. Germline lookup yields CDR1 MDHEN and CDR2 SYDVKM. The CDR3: CASTEGAGGANVLTF. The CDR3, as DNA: TGTGCCAGCACCGAGGGGGCAGGCGGGGCCAACGTCCTGACTTTC.

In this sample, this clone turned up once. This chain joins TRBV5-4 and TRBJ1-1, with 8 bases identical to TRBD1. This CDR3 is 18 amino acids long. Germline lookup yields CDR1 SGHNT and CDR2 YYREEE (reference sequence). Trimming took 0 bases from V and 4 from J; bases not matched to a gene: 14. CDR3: CASSLVVYRGFGGTEAFF. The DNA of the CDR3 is TGTGCCAGCAGCTTGGTAGTCTACAGGGGGTTCGGTGGCACTGAAGCTTTCTTT.

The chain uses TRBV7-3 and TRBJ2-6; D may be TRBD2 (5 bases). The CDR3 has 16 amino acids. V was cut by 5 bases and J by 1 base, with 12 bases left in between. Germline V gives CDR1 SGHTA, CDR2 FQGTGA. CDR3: CASSPPPGSGANVLTF. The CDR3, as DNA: TGTGCCAGCAGCCCCCCGCCGGGGTCTGGGGCCAACGTCCTGACTTTC.

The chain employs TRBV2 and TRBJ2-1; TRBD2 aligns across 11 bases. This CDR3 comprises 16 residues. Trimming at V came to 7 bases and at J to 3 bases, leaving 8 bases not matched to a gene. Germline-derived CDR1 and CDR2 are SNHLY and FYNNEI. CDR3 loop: CASKTGTSGYYNEQFF. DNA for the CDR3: TGTGCCAGCAAGACCGGGACTAGCGGCTACTACAATGAGCAGTTCTTC.

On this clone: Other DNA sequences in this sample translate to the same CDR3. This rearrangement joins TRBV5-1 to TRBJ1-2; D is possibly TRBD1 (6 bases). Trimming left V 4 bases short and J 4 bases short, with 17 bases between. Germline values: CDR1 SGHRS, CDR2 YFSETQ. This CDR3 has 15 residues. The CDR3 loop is CASSLSGGRGYGYTF. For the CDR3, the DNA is TGCGCCAGCAGCCTGAGCGGGGGCCGGGGCTATGGCTACACCTTC. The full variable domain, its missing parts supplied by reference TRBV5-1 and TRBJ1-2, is KAGVTQTPRYLIKTRGQQVTLSCSPISGHRSVSWYQQTPGQGLQFLFEYFSETQRNKGNFPGRFSGRQFSNSRSEMNVSTLELGDSALYLCASSLSGGRGYGYTFGSGTRLTVV.

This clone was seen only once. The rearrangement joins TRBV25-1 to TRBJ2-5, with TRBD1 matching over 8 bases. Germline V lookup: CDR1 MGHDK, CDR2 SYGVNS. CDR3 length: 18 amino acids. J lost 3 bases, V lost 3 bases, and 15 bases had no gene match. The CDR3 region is CASSDFLRQGILEETQYF. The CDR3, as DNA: TGTGCCAGCAGTGATTTTCTCAGACAGGGGATTTTGGAAGAGACCCAGTACTTC.